The rows below give T cell receptor beta chains drawn from one sample of a study of blood T cell repertoires in COVID-19. Generated by immunoSEQ multiplex PCR, the TCRdb table keeps only in-frame clones and is missing some. The sample contains under 50,000 clones, roughly nine tenths of which appear only once. Source material: peripheral blood. The receptors were sampled from a man between 65 and 80 years old with active COVID-19. Each CDR3 is given with its conserved first and last residue. A D gene is named only where the DNA matches it firmly. Rows may omit the clone size; those that give it use once, few, many or a size class.

V: TRBV18; D: NA; size: once; J: TRBJ1-1; CDR3: CASSRPLNGGRGTEAFF; DNA: TGTGCCAGCTCACGACCGCTGAATGGAGGGCGCGGTACTGAAGCTTTCTTT
V: TRBV4-3; D: TRBD2; size: NA; J: TRBJ2-7; CDR3: CASSPQRTSGGSYEQYF; DNA: TGCGCCAGCAGCCCTCAAAGGACTAGCGGGGGCTCCTACGAGCAGTACTTC
V: TRBV4-1; D: TRBD1; size: NA; J: TRBJ1-3; CDR3: CASSQYRDRPINSGNTIYF; DNA: TGCGCCAGCAGCCAATACCGGGACAGGCCTATTAACTCTGGAAACACCATATATTTT
V: TRBV7-9; D: NA; size: NA; J: TRBJ1-1; CDR3: CASSLGTMNTEAFF; DNA: TGTGCCAGCAGCCTCGGGACAATGAACACTGAAGCTTTCTTT
V: TRBV11-3; D: TRBD1; size: NA; J: TRBJ2-7; CDR3: CASSHRDSSYEQYF; DNA: TGTGCCAGCAGCCACCGGGACAGCTCCTACGAGCAGTACTTC
V: TRBV7-2; D: TRBD1; size: NA; J: TRBJ1-1; CDR3: CASSLMLGTGTRGTEAFF; DNA: TGTGCCAGCAGCTTAATGTTGGGGACAGGGACTCGGGGCACTGAAGCTTTCTTT
V: TRBV11-1; D: TRBD1; size: NA; J: TRBJ1-2; CDR3: CASSDPGQGNYGYTF; DNA: TGTGCCAGCAGCGACCCCGGACAGGGCAACTATGGCTACACCTTC
V: TRBV19; D: NA; size: NA; J: TRBJ1-2; CDR3: CASSIVGGPHLGNYGYTF; DNA: TGTGCCAGTAGTATAGTGGGCGGGCCGCACTTGGGTAACTATGGCTACACCTTC
V: TRBV18; D: NA; size: NA; J: TRBJ1-1; CDR3: CASSPAGGDTEAFF; DNA: TGTGCCAGCTCACCCGCCGGTGGAGACACTGAAGCTTTCTTT
V: TRBV7-8; D: NA; size: once; J: TRBJ1-2; CDR3: CASSLRDRNYGYTF; DNA: TGTGCCAGCAGCTTACGTGACAGGAACTATGGCTACACCTTC
V: TRBV6-4; D: TRBD2; size: NA; J: TRBJ2-3; CDR3: CASSDSRLAGNTDTQYF; DNA: TGTGCCAGCAGTGACTCCCGACTAGCGGGGAACACAGATACGCAGTATTTT
V: TRBV7-2; D: NA; size: NA; J: TRBJ2-1; CDR3: CASSLIGDKGYNEQFF; DNA: TGTGCCAGCAGCTTAATTGGGGACAAAGGCTACAATGAGCAGTTCTTC
V: TRBV5-1; D: TRBD1; size: once; J: TRBJ2-1; CDR3: CASSLQGDVYNEQFF; DNA: TGCGCCAGCAGCTTACAGGGGGATGTCTACAATGAGCAGTTCTTC
V: TRBV7-2; D: TRBD1; size: NA; J: TRBJ2-1; CDR3: CASSEMGTGIEQFF; DNA: TGTGCCAGCAGCGAGATGGGGACAGGGATTGAGCAGTTCTTC
V: TRBV6-6; D: NA; size: few; J: TRBJ2-2; CDR3: CASSSPAEGTGELFF; DNA: TGTGCCAGCAGTTCCCCAGCTGAGGGAACCGGGGAGCTGTTTTTT
V: TRBV18; D: NA; size: NA; J: TRBJ2-2; CDR3: CASSPTTGQNTGELFF; DNA: TGTGCCAGCTCACCAACAACAGGCCAGAACACCGGGGAGCTGTTTTTT
V: TRBV6-1; D: NA; size: NA; J: TRBJ2-7; CDR3: CASSEYPQKQTYEQYF; DNA: TGTGCCAGCAGTGAATACCCCCAGAAACAAACCTACGAGCAGTACTTC
V: TRBV3-1/TRBV3-2; D: NA; size: NA; J: TRBJ1-1; CDR3: CASSPKGREAFF; DNA: TGTGCCAGCAGCCCAAAAGGCAGGGAAGCTTTCTTT
V: TRBV2; D: TRBD1; size: NA; J: TRBJ1-1; CDR3: CASGRTGMNTEAFF; DNA: TGTGCCAGCGGGCGGACAGGGATGAACACTGAAGCTTTCTTT
V: TRBV6-5; D: NA; size: once; J: TRBJ1-1; CDR3: CASSPISGNTEAFF; DNA: TGTGCCAGCAGCCCCATCTCCGGGAACACTGAAGCTTTCTTT
V: TRBV12-3/TRBV12-4; D: NA; size: NA; J: TRBJ2-7; CDR3: CASSKGLGEQYF; DNA: TGTGCCAGCAGTAAAGGACTGGGCGAGCAGTACTTC
V: TRBV3-1/TRBV3-2; D: TRBD2; size: NA; J: TRBJ2-7; CDR3: CASSPSGTSRYEQYF; DNA: TGTGCCAGCAGCCCTTCCGGGACTAGTAGGTACGAGCAGTACTTC
V: TRBV18; D: NA; size: NA; J: TRBJ2-7; CDR3: CASSHGGSAEQYF; DNA: TGTGCCAGCTCACACGGAGGGAGTGCCGAGCAGTACTTC
V: TRBV9; D: TRBD2; size: once; J: TRBJ2-3; CDR3: CASSPIAGGQTDTQYF; DNA: TGTGCCAGCAGCCCGATAGCGGGGGGGCAAACAGATACGCAGTATTTT
V: TRBV7-8; D: TRBD2; size: NA; J: TRBJ2-5; CDR3: CASSLMAGGPETQYF; DNA: TGTGCCAGCAGCTTAATGGCGGGGGGCCCAGAGACCCAGTACTTC